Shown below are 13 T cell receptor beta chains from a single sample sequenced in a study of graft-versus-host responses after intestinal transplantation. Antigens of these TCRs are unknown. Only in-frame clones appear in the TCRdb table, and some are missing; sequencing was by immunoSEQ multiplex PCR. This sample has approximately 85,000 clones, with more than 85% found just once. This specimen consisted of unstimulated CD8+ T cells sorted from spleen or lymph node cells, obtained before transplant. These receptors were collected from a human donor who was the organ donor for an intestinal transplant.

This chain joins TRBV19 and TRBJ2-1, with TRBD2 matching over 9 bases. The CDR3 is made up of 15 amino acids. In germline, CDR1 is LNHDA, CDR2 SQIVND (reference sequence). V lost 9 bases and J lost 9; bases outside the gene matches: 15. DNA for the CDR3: TGTGCCAGCAAAGAAGATAGCGGGAGTGGTTCTGAGCAGTTCTTC. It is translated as CASKEDSGSGSEQFF.

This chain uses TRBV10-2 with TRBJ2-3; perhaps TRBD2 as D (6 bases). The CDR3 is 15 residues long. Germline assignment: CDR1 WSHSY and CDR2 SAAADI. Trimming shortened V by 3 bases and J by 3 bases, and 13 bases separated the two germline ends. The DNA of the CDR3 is TGCGCCAGCAGTGAATTGACTAGAAGGACAGATACGCAGTATTTT. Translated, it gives CASSELTRRTDTQYF.

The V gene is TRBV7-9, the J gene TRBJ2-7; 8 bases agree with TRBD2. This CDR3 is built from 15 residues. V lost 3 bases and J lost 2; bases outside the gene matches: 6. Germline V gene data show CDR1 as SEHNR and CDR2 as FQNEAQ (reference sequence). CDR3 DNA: TGTGCCAGCAGCTTTTTGGCGGGAGGTACCTACGAGCAGTACTTC. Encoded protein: CASSFLAGGTYEQYF.

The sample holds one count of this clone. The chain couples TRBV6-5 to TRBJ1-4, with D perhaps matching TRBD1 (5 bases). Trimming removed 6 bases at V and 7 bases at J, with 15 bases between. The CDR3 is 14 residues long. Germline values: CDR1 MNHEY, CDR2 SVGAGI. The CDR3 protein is CASSQRGAGEKLFF. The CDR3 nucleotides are TGTGCCAGCAGCCAAAGAGGGGCCGGTGAAAAACTGTTTTTT.

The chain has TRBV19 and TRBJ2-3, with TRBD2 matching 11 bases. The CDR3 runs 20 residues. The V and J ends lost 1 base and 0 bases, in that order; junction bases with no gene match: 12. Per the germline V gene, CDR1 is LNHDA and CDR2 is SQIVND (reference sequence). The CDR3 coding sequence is TGTGCCAGTAGTATAGGACTAGCGGGGATCCCAAGAACTAGCACAGATACGCAGTATTTT. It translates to CASSIGLAGIPRTSTDTQYF.

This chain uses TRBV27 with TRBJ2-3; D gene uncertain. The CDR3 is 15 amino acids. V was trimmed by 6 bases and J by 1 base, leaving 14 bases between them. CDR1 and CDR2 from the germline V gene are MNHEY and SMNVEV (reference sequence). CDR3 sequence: CASSDSHRGTDTQYF. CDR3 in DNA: TGTGCCAGCAGCGACTCCCATCGAGGCACAGATACGCAGTATTTT.

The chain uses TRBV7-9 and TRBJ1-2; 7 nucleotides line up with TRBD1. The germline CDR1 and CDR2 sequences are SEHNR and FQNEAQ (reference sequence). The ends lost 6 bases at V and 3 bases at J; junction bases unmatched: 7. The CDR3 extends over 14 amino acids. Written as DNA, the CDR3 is TGTGCCAGCAGTGTAACCGGGACAGACTATGGCTACACCTTC. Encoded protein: CASSVTGTDYGYTF.

The CDR3 region has the DNA TGTGCCAGCAGTGAATGGGAAGCCAACACTGAAGCTTTCTTT. Translated: CASSEWEANTEAFF. This chain joins TRBV6-1 and TRBJ1-1, with D unclear. V was clipped by 2 bases and J by 2 bases, with 9 bases between them. The germline gives CDR1 MNHNS, CDR2 SASEGT. The CDR3 is 14 amino acids.

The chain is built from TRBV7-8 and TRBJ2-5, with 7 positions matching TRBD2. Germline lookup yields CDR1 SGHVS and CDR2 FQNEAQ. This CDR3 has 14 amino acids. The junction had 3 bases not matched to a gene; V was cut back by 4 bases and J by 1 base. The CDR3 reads CASSSTSFQETQYF. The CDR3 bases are TGTGCCAGCAGCTCGACTAGCTTCCAAGAGACCCAGTACTTC.

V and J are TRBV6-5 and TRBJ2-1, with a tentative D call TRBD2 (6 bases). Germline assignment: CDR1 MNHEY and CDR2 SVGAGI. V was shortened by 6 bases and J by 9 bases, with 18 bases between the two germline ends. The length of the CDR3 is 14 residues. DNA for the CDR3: TGTGCCAGCAGGACTTTCGGCGGGACGGGTGAGCAGTTCTTC. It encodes CASRTFGGTGEQFF.

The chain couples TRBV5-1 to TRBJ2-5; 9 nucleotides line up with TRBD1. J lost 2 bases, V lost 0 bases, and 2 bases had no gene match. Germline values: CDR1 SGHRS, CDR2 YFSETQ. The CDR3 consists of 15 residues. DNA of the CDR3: TGCGCCAGCAGCTTGGTTGGGACAGGGCAAGAGACCCAGTACTTC. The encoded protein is CASSLVGTGQETQYF.

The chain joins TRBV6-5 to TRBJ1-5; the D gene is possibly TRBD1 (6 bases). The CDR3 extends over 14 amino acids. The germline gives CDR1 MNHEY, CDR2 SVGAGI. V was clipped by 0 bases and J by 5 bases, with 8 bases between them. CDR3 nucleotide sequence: TGTGCCAGCAGTTACTCGAGGGGGGATCAGCCCCAGCATTTT. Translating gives CASSYSRGDQPQHF.

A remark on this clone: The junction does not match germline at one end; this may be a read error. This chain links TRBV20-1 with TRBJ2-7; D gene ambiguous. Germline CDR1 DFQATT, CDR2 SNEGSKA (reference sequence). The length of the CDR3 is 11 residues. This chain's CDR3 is CSARESARLLF. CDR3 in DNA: TGCAGTGCTAGAGAGTCCGCCCGACTCCTCTTC.